This entry lists 21 T cell receptor beta chains sequenced from one sample in a study of cytomegalovirus exposure and HLA in healthy donors. Primers included in the PCR were 60 Vbeta and 13 Jbeta primers. Profiling relied on immunoSEQ multiplex PCR, and the TCRdb table lists in-frame clones only, not all of them. The sample lists about 250,000 clones; around four fifths were seen once. The specimen was PBMCs. These receptors came from a boy aged 5-17 years in good health and CMV-seronegative.

The chain recombines TRBV30 with TRBJ1-6; TRBD1 matches 9 bases. Germline V CDR1 and CDR2: GTSNPN, SVGIG (reference sequence). The CDR3 contains 13 residues. V shed 5 bases, J shed 10 bases, and the junction held 6 bases outside the gene matches. CDR3 bases: TGTGCCTGGGCGGGACAGGGAGCCTCACCCCTCCACTTT. Its protein product is CAWAGQGASPLHF.

This chain uses TRBV29-1 with TRBJ2-3; 9 bases are a match to TRBD1. The CDR3 contains 13 residues. CDR1 is SQVTM and CDR2 is ANQGSEA in the germline V gene. J was trimmed by 8 bases and V by 7 bases; bases with no gene match: 10. The CDR3 is CSADRGGEGTQYF. CDR3 DNA: TGCAGCGCGGACAGGGGTGGAGAAGGTACGCAGTATTTT.

This clone was recorded a few times. The chain couples TRBV6-1 to TRBJ1-5; D is ambiguous. V lost 1 base and J lost 2, with 9 bases in between. Germline V CDR1 and CDR2: MNHNS, SASEGT. CDR3 size: 15 residues. The CDR3 bases are TGTGCCAGCAGTGAAGACAGCGGGGGCAATCAGCCCCAGCATTTT. As protein: CASSEDSGGNQPQHF.

J is TRBJ1-1 and V is TRBV2; TRBD1 agrees at 9 bases. The length of the CDR3 is 16 residues. From germline, CDR1 is SNHLY and CDR2 FYNNEI. Unmatched junction bases numbered 7, after V lost 2 bases and J lost 3 bases. The DNA of the CDR3 is TGTGCCAGCAGTGAAAGAACGACAGGGGGATACACTGAAGCTTTCTTT. It translates to CASSERTTGGYTEAFF.

The chain links TRBV2 to TRBJ1-5; tentatively, D is TRBD1 (6 bases). Germline CDR1 is SNHLY and CDR2 is FYNNEI. V was cut by 8 bases and J by 4 bases, with 15 bases left in between. CDR3 length: 14 amino acids. In nucleotides, the CDR3 is TGTGCCAGCGGGGAGAACAGGGTGAATCAGCCCCAGCATTTT. Translated: CASGENRVNQPQHF.

This chain links TRBV19 with TRBJ1-5; TRBD1 aligns across 8 bases. The length of the CDR3 is 16 residues. V lost 5 bases to trimming and J lost 7 bases; unmatched junction nucleotides: 13. Germline V CDR1 and CDR2: LNHDA, SQIVND (reference sequence). CDR3 region: CASSLTGAPSGQPQHF. DNA of the CDR3: TGTGCCAGTAGTTTGACAGGGGCCCCCTCGGGACAGCCCCAGCATTTT.

The gene calls are TRBV7-2 and TRBJ2-5; D is perhaps TRBD1 (5 bases). The better agreement between TRBJ2-7 and the DNA end casts doubt on the J call. The length of the CDR3 is 15 residues. CDR1 SGHTA and CDR2 FQGNSA come from the germline V gene. In nucleotides, the CDR3 is TGTGCCAGCAGTCAGGCTTCGACAGCCTCCTACGAGCAGTACTTC. It translates to CASSQASTASYEQYF.

The count of this clone is one. The rearrangement uses TRBV11-3 and TRBJ2-7, with unresolved D. CDR1 is SGHNT and CDR2 is YENEEA in the germline V gene. V shed 5 bases and J shed 6 bases, with 14 bases lying between them. This CDR3 has 13 amino acids. DNA of the CDR3: TGTGCCAGCAGCCCGGCGGCACCCTCCGAGCAGTACTTC. It encodes CASSPAAPSEQYF.

V usage is TRBV19 and J usage is TRBJ1-5; no clear D. The CDR3 loop spans 16 amino acids. With 4 bases removed from V and 0 bases from J, the gap between germline ends came to 13 bases. The germline V gene encodes CDR1 LNHDA and CDR2 SQIVND (reference sequence). The CDR3 sequence is CASSRGKKPSNQPQHF. The CDR3 region has the DNA TGTGCCAGTAGTAGAGGCAAAAAACCTAGCAATCAGCCCCAGCATTTT.

This chain links TRBV9 with TRBJ1-2; D remains ambiguous. This CDR3 has 12 amino acids. Trimming removed 1 base from V and 4 bases from J, with 5 bases in between. CDR1 SGDLS and CDR2 YYNGEE come from the germline V gene. CDR3 bases: TGTGCCAGCAGCGTATGGGCCTATGGCTACACCTTC. This codes for CASSVWAYGYTF.

This chain connects TRBV6-4 to TRBJ2-3; perhaps TRBD1 as D (5 bases). In germline, CDR1 is MRHNA, CDR2 SNTAGT. The germline V and J ends were trimmed by 5 bases and 4 bases, with 13 bases remaining between them. The CDR3 is made up of 14 amino acids. In DNA, the CDR3 is TGTGCCAGCAGTCCAGGTCCAGGGTCAGATACGCAGTATTTT. Its protein is CASSPGPGSDTQYF.

This chain links TRBV9 with TRBJ2-7; TRBD2 agrees at 14 bases. The V gene's germline CDR1 is SGDLS and CDR2 YYNGEE. The ends lost 5 bases at V and 3 bases at J; junction bases unmatched: 16. The CDR3 contains 19 residues. The CDR3 DNA reads as TGTGCCAGCAGTAACCGGGACAGCTGGGGACTAGCGGGAGACTACGAGCAGTACTTC. As protein: CASSNRDSWGLAGDYEQYF.

CDR3 DNA: TGCGCCAGCAGCTTGGCCTGGAACACCGGGGAGCTGTTTTTT. This sequence encodes CASSLAWNTGELFF. The chain joins TRBV5-1 to TRBJ2-2; D not resolved. This CDR3 region has 14 residues. Trimming took 0 bases from V and 1 from J, leaving 4 bases between them. Germline loops: CDR1 SGHRS, CDR2 YFSETQ. Drawing the rest from reference TRBV5-1 and TRBJ2-2, the complete variable domain is KAGVTQTPRYLIKTRGQQVTLSCSPISGHRSVSWYQQTPGQGLQFLFEYFSETQRNKGNFPGRFSGRQFSNSRSEMNVSTLELGDSALYLCASSLAWNTGELFFGEGSRLTVL.

The J gene is TRBJ2-2, the V gene TRBV19, with 7 bases lining up with TRBD1. The J segment lost 8 bases and the V segment lost 3 bases, leaving 6 bases of the junction unmatched. The CDR3 sequence is 14 residues long. The germline V gene encodes CDR1 LNHDA and CDR2 SQIVND (reference sequence). The CDR3 DNA is TGTGCCAGTAGTATCACAGGGGCGTTGGGGGAGCTGTTTTTT. This codes for CASSITGALGELFF.

The J gene is TRBJ1-2, the V gene TRBV10-3, with 12 positions matching TRBD1. Germline loops: CDR1 ENHRY, CDR2 SYGVKD. Trimming took 6 bases from V and 4 from J; bases not matched to a gene: 9. The CDR3 covers 16 residues. The CDR3 sequence: CAIRGGQGAYVYGYTF. CDR3 coding DNA: TGTGCCATCAGGGGGGGACAGGGGGCGTATGTCTATGGCTACACCTTC.

This clone was found a few times. The rearrangement joins TRBV21-1 to TRBJ1-5. TRBV21-1 is classified as a pseudogene. The CDR3 contains 15 residues. DNA for the CDR3: TGTGCCAGCAGCAACGGGGGGCTCCCGGGGCAGCCCCAGCATTTT. This gives the protein CASSNGGLPGQPQHF.

This rearrangement joins TRBV6-6 to TRBJ2-6; D not resolved. Trimming removed 6 bases at V and 0 bases at J, with 12 bases between. CDR1 and CDR2 (germline): MNHNY, SVGAGI (reference sequence). This CDR3 contains 16 residues. The chain's CDR3 is CASSPPTSSGANVLTF. As DNA, the CDR3 is TGTGCCAGCAGCCCACCTACCTCCTCTGGGGCCAACGTCCTGACTTTC.

The rearrangement joins TRBV6-5 to TRBJ1-1, with 8 bases aligning to TRBD1. Germline loops: CDR1 MNHEY, CDR2 SVGAGI. The CDR3 has 15 amino acids. V gave up 1 base and J gave up 5 bases; unmatched junction bases: 6. In DNA, the CDR3 is TGTGCCAGCAGTTACTTCCAGGGGGCTGGAACTGAAGCTTTCTTT. The encoded protein is CASSYFQGAGTEAFF.

V is TRBV2 and J is TRBJ1-1; TRBD1 matches at 10 bases. The CDR3 covers 18 residues. V gave up 3 bases and J gave up 4 bases; unmatched junction bases: 14. Germline CDR1 SNHLY, CDR2 FYNNEI. The CDR3 region has the DNA TGTGCCAGCAGTGACCCGACAGGGGGCGGTCGGGTAGGCACTGAAGCTTTCTTT. Amino acids: CASSDPTGGGRVGTEAFF.

In DNA form, the CDR3 reads TGTGCCAGCAGTTACGAGGATCCCAATCAGCCCCAGCATTTT. Protein sequence: CASSYEDPNQPQHF. The J gene is TRBJ1-5, the V gene TRBV6-6; D ambiguous. Germline V gene sequence: CDR1 MNHNY, CDR2 SVGAGI (reference sequence). The CDR3 is 14 amino acids. Trimming stripped 2 bases from V and 3 bases from J, with 8 bases between.

This clone was seen a few times. The rearrangement links TRBV5-1 to TRBJ1-2; D unclear. This CDR3 has 14 residues. The V and J ends lost 0 bases and 6 bases respectively, with 12 bases between them. Germline CDR1 reads SGHRS; CDR2 reads YFSETQ. Here the CDR3 reads CASSLAGRIDGYTF. The CDR3 coding sequence is TGCGCCAGCAGCTTGGCCGGCAGGATAGATGGCTACACCTTC.